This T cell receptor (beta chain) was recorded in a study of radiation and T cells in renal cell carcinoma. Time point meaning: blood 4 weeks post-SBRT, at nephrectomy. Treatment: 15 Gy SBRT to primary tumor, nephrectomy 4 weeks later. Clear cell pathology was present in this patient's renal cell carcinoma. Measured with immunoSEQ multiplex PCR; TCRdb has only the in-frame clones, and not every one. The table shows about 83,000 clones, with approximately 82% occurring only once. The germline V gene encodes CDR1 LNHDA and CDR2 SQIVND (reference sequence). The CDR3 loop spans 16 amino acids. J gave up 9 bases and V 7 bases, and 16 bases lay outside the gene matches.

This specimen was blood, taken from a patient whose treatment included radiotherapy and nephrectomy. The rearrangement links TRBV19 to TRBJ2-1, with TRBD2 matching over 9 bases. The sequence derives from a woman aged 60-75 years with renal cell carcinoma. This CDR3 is CASNPSSAGGPGEQFF. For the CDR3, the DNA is TGTGCCAGTAACCCCTCTTCTGCGGGAGGGCCTGGTGAGCAGTTCTTC.